These 5 T cell receptor beta chains were all obtained from the same sample, sequenced in a study of CD4 T cells in relation to SARS-CoV-2 and coronaviruses. CD4+ T cells from unexposed donors were obtained before the COVID-19 pandemic (2011-2018). Data came from immunoSEQ multiplex PCR; TCRdb stores just in-frame clones and leaves some out. The sample has about 68,000 clones; about 92% are singletons. The source material was naive CD4+ T cells from PBMCs. Noted subset: naive CD4+ T cells isolated by negative enrichment. The receptors here all came from a human donor in good health.

This clone has a single count. The chain couples TRBV20-1 to TRBJ2-4, with D uncertain. The ends were cut back, 8 bases at V and 4 bases at J, with 9 bases in the middle. Germline CDR1 and CDR2: DFQATT and SNEGSKA (reference sequence). This CDR3 comprises 11 residues. CDR3 amino acids: CSPRVKNIQYF. The CDR3 nucleotides read TGCAGTCCAAGGGTTAAAAACATTCAGTACTTC.

The V gene is TRBV5-4, the J gene TRBJ2-5; 8 nucleotides align to TRBD1. The CDR3 is 15 amino acids. V dropped 2 bases and J dropped 4; count of bases not matched to a gene: 7. Germline V gene sequence: CDR1 SGHNT, CDR2 YYREEE (reference sequence). In DNA, the CDR3 is TGTGCCAGCAGCTTAGGACAGGGACGCTCAGAGACCCAGTACTTC. Translated: CASSLGQGRSETQYF.

This chain joins TRBV12-5 and TRBJ2-2; D not resolved. From germline, CDR1 is LGHNT and CDR2 FRNRAP. CDR3 length: 15 amino acids. Trimming took 1 base from V and 3 from J, leaving 9 bases between them. The CDR3, as DNA: TGTGCTAGTGGTTTGGGGCTAGTTGACACCGGGGAGCTGTTTTTT. It is translated as CASGLGLVDTGELFF.

The V and J genes are TRBV28 and TRBJ1-5, with D perhaps matching TRBD1 (6 bases). Germline V gene lookup returns CDR1 MDHEN and CDR2 SYDVKM. The CDR3 extends over 15 amino acids. The V end was cut by 7 bases, the J end by 5 bases, with 18 bases between. The CDR3 loop reads CASTPSRAGDQPQHF. The CDR3 DNA is TGTGCCAGCACCCCCTCGAGGGCAGGGGATCAGCCCCAGCATTTT. Full variable domain (rest looked up from reference TRBV28 and TRBJ1-5): DVKVTQSSRYLVKRTGEKVFLECVQDMDHENMFWYRQDPGLGLRLIYFSYDVKMKEKGDIPEGYSVSREKKERFSLILESASTNQTSMYLCASTPSRAGDQPQHFGDGTRLSIL.

The J gene is TRBJ2-1, the V gene TRBV6-5, with TRBD1 matching over 8 bases. Germline loops: CDR1 MNHEY, CDR2 SVGAGI. The CDR3 length is 15 residues. V lost 5 bases to trimming and J lost 0 bases; unmatched junction nucleotides: 3. The CDR3, as DNA: TGTGCCAGCAGTCTAACAGGGGGCTCCTACAATGAGCAGTTCTTC. This codes for CASSLTGGSYNEQFF.